The present entry profiles one T cell receptor (beta chain) with its context. These data belong to a study of blood T cell repertoires in COVID-19. Germline V gene data show CDR1 as SGDLS and CDR2 as YYNGEE. The CDR3 totals 15 residues. V lost 2 bases to trimming and J lost 5 bases, with 16 bases between them. Per the original data handling: Amplification from reference gene primers served as the basis for estimated nucleated cell counts. Measured with immunoSEQ multiplex PCR; TCRdb has only the in-frame clones, and not every one. V, J and clone size reflect that table, while D and trimming were determined from the DNA. The sample contains some 530,000 clones, approximately 85% of which appear only once.

The TCR was taken from a human donor in a cohort sampled during active COVID-19. The V and J genes are TRBV9 and TRBJ1-1; D gene unclear. The sequencing sample was made of peripheral blood. This CDR3 reads CASSVDGEDGTEAFF. CDR3 DNA: TGTGCCAGCAGCGTCGATGGGGAGGATGGGACTGAAGCTTTCTTT.